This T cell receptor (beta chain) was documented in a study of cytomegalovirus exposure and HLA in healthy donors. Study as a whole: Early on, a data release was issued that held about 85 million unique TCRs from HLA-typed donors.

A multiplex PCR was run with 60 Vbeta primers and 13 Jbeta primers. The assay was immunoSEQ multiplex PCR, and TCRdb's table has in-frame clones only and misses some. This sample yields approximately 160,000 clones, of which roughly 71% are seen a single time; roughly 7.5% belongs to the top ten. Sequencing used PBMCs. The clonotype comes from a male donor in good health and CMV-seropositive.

As DNA, the CDR3 is TGCAGCGTTGAGTCGGCCGGGAAAGAGACCCAGTACTTC. It encodes CSVESAGKETQYF. The V gene is TRBV29-1, the J gene TRBJ2-5; possibly TRBD2 for D (5 bases). Germline V gene data show CDR1 as SQVTM and CDR2 as ANQGSEA. Trimming stripped 3 bases from V and 3 bases from J, with 11 bases between. The CDR3 has 13 residues.